The clone carrying this T cell receptor (beta chain) has just a few counts. Sequencing used immunoSEQ multiplex PCR; TCRdb keeps in-frame clones, though not all of them. The sample contains about 57,000 clones, under 80% of which appear only once. The sort gate was single viable CD3+CD4+CD8-CD45RO+ cells for memory CD4+ T cells. The germline CDR1 and CDR2 sequences are MGHRA and YSYEKL. Trimming stripped 4 bases from V and 6 bases from J, with 19 bases between. The CDR3 is 16 amino acids. The data are from a study of memory CD4+ T cells and cytomegalovirus serostatus. Study-level information: This sample comes from healthy Belgian adults, roughly 9 CMV seropositive, approximately 23 seronegative.

The chain has TRBV4-1 and TRBJ2-4; TRBD2 might be the D (5 bases). Source material: memory CD4+ T cells from blood. This clonotype was sampled from an adult in good health and CMV-seronegative. Here the CDR3 reads CASSLPGRREGNIQYF. The CDR3, as DNA: TGCGCCAGCAGCCTCCCCGGCAGGAGAGAGGGAAACATTCAGTACTTC.